Listed below are T cell receptor beta chains from one sample, sequenced in a study of T cell repertoires in cytomegalovirus infection. TCRdb passed the reads through MiXCR, listing each CDR3 protein once. The sample records around 740,000 distinct CDR3 sequences, approximately 34% being singletons. Sequenced material: PBMCs. These receptor sequences come from a human donor in good health (CMV status not recorded). Some clones in this sample may be carry-over from other donors' samples. CDR3s include the opening cysteine and the closing phenylalanine or tryptophan. The D gene is left open where the match is weak. Some rows mark clone size as missing; the rest say once, few, many or name a class of expanded clone.

d_gene,abundance,j_gene,v_gene,CDR3aa,CDR3nt
.,few,TRBJ2-5,TRBV10-3,CAISGTGRGETQYF,TGTGCCATCAGTGGAACAGGGAGGGGTGAGACCCAGTACTTC
TRBD1,few,TRBJ1-2,TRBV7-3,CASSQAGGYGYTF,TGTGCCAGCAGCCAGGCAGGGGGTTATGGCTACACCTTC
TRBD2,.,TRBJ2-3,TRBV19,CASSKGLADGTDTQYF,TGTGCCAGTAGTAAGGGACTAGCTGATGGCACAGATACGCAGTATTTT
.,once,TRBJ2-1,TRBV28,CASSNLPERRNEQLF,TGTGCCAGCAGCAACCTCCCTGAGAGGCGAAATGAGCAGTTATTC
.,.,TRBJ1-3,TRBV27,CASSSTGWGTGNTIYF,TGTGCCAGCAGTTCTACAGGGTGGGGGACTGGAAACACCATATATTTT
TRBD2,once,TRBJ2-1,TRBV6-1,CASSGAGGGANEQFF,TGTGCCAGCAGTGGGGCGGGGGGTGGGGCCAATGAGCAGTTCTTC
.,many,TRBJ2-3,TRBV7-8,CASSQNRDFGDTQYF,TGTGCCAGCAGCCAAAACAGGGATTTCGGCGATACGCAGTATTTT
.,few,TRBJ2-5,TRBV10-3,CAIPPRASDQETQYF,TGTGCCATCCCCCCCCGGGCTAGCGACCAAGAGACCCAGTACTTC
.,.,TRBJ1-1,TRBV7-2,CASSLAGGISTEAFF,TGTGCCAGCAGCTTAGCGGGCGGGATAAGTACTGAAGCTTTCTTT
TRBD1,few,TRBJ1-5,TRBV20-1,CSASPWSVGTVNQPQHF,TGCAGTGCTAGTCCATGGTCGGTCGGGACAGTCAATCAGCCCCAGCATTTT
.,few,TRBJ1-2,TRBV28,CAGAAPSGSGYTF,TGTGCCGGAGCAGCCCCCTCGGGAAGCGGCTACACCTTC
TRBD1,.,TRBJ2-1,TRBV20-1,CSARDSRTWGEQFF,TGCAGTGCCCGGGACAGCCGTACCTGGGGTGAGCAGTTCTTC
TRBD1,few,TRBJ2-7,TRBV7-6,CASDPDRGGQYF,TGTGCCAGCGATCCCGACAGGGGCGGGCAGTACTTC
TRBD1,.,TRBJ1-6,TRBV20-1,CSATQGSSYNSPLHF,TGCAGTGCAACACAGGGGAGCTCCTATAATTCACCCCTCCACTTT
.,.,TRBJ1-1,TRBV20-1,CSASQGPSTEAFF,TGCAGTGCTAGCCAGGGGCCGAGCACTGAAGCTTTCTTT
.,few,TRBJ2-3,TRBV12-3/TRBV12-4,CASRRDPRVGDTQYF,TGTGCCAGCAGGAGGGACCCTAGAGTGGGGGATACGCAGTATTTT
.,.,TRBJ2-3,TRBV28,CASSPSYDTQYF,TGTGCCAGCAGTCCCTCATATGATACGCAGTATTTT
.,.,TRBJ2-5,TRBV4-1,CASSQDWPTYQETQYF,TGCGCCAGCAGCCAAGATTGGCCTACGTACCAAGAGACCCAGTACTTC
.,.,TRBJ1-1,TRBV6-6,CASSRPGSSNTEAFF,TGTGCCAGCAGCCGCCCGGGGTCTTCAAACACTGAAGCTTTCTTT
.,few,TRBJ2-7,TRBV6-1,CASRAYEQYF,TGTGCCAGCAGGGCCTACGAGCAGTACTTC
TRBD2,.,TRBJ2-1,TRBV12-3/TRBV12-4,CASSSPERGYTYNEPFF,TGTGCCAGCAGTTCCCCCGAGCGGGGTTACACATACAATGAGCCGTTCTTC
TRBD1,many,TRBJ2-7,TRBV7-6,CASSHPGQGFHEQYF,TGTGCCAGCAGCCACCCGGGACAGGGTTTCCACGAGCAGTACTTC
TRBD2,.,TRBJ2-2,TRBV15,CATSPDGRDTGELFF,TGTGCCACCAGCCCGGACGGGAGGGACACCGGGGAGCTGTTTTTT
.,many,TRBJ1-5,TRBV6-1,CASSEASHQPQHF,TGTGCCAGCAGTGAGGCCAGTCATCAGCCCCAGCATTTT
TRBD2,few,TRBJ2-1,TRBV28,CASLAGRVDNEQFF,TGTGCCAGCCTAGCGGGCCGAGTTGACAATGAGCAGTTCTTC
.,.,TRBJ2-7,TRBV18,CASSPPTRGGDEQYF,TGTGCCAGCTCACCGCCAACGAGAGGCGGCGACGAGCAGTACTTC
.,many,TRBJ2-7,TRBV7-2,CASSLVSGQRPGSYEQYF,TGTGCCAGCAGCTTAGTTTCAGGACAGAGACCTGGTTCCTACGAGCAGTACTTC
TRBD1,few,TRBJ1-1,TRBV5-6,CASSSWTGSTEAFF,TGTGCCAGCAGCTCTTGGACAGGGAGCACTGAAGCTTTCTTT
.,many,TRBJ2-1,TRBV6-2/TRBV6-3,CASSYSTPSGGQFF,TGTGCCAGCAGTTACTCGACGCCCAGCGGAGGGCAGTTCTTC
TRBD2,many,TRBJ2-1,TRBV7-2,CASRIKALLAGGPNEQFF,TGTGCCAGCAGAATAAAGGCGTTGCTAGCGGGAGGGCCTAATGAGCAGTTCTTC
.,few,TRBJ1-2,TRBV6-8,CASSYDWRHYGYTF,TGTGCCAGCAGTTACGACTGGCGGCACTATGGCTACACCTTC
.,.,TRBJ1-5,TRBV27,CASSRSGNNQPQHF,TGTGCCAGCAGTCGTTCGGGGAACAATCAGCCCCAGCATTTT
.,.,TRBJ2-7,TRBV28,CASSFRDGSSYEQYF,TGTGCCAGCAGTTTCCGGGACGGGAGCTCCTACGAGCAGTACTTC
TRBD1,.,TRBJ1-4,TRBV28,CASSFRDRGVEKLFF,TGTGCCAGCAGTTTCCGGGACAGGGGAGTTGAAAAACTGTTTTTT
TRBD2,.,TRBJ2-3,TRBV6-1,CASSEVAGGDTQYF,TGTGCCAGCAGTGAAGTAGCGGGGGGCGATACGCAGTATTTT
.,many,TRBJ2-5,TRBV7-6,CASSNDGEETQYF,TGTGCCAGCAGCAACGACGGAGAAGAGACCCAGTACTTC
.,few,TRBJ2-5,TRBV29-1,CSVEPSRPGETQYF,TGCAGCGTTGAGCCATCGCGTCCTGGGGAGACCCAGTACTTC
.,few,TRBJ2-7,TRBV4-1,CASSTAGRNYEQYF,TGCGCCAGCAGCACCGCGGGGAGGAACTACGAGCAGTACTTC